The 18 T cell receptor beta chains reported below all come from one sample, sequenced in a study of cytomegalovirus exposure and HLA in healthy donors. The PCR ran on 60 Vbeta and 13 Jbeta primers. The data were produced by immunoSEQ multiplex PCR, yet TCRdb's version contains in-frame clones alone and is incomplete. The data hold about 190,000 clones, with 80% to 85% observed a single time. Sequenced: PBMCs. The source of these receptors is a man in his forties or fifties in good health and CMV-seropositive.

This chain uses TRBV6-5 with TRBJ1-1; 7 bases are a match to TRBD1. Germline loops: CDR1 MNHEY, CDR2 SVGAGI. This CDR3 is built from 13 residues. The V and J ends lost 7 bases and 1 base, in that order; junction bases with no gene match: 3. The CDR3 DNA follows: TGTGCCAGCAATACAGGGGCGAACACTGAAGCTTTCTTT. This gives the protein CASNTGANTEAFF.

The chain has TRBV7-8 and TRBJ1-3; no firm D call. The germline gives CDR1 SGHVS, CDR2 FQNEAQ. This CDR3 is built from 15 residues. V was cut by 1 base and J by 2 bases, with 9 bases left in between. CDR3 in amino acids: CASSLGGGTGNTIYF. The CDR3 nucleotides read TGTGCCAGCAGCTTAGGTGGAGGGACTGGAAACACCATATATTTT.

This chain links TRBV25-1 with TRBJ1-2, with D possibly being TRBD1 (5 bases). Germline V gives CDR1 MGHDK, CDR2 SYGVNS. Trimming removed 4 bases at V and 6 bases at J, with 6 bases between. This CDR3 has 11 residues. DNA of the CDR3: TGTGCCAGCAGTGCGGGGGATGGCTACACCTTC. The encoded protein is CASSAGDGYTF.

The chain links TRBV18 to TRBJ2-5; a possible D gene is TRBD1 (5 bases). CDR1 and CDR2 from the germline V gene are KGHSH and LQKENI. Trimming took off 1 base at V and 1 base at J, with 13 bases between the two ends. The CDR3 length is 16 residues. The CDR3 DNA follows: TGTGCCAGCTCACCACTCAATCAGGGCGGCCAAGAGACCCAGTACTTC. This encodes CASSPLNQGGQETQYF. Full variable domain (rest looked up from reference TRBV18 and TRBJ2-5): NAGVMQNPRHLVRRRGQEARLRCSPMKGHSHVYWYRQLPEEGLKFMVYLQKENIIDESGMPKERFSAEFPKEGPSILRIQQVVRGDSAAYFCASSPLNQGGQETQYFGPGTRLLVL.

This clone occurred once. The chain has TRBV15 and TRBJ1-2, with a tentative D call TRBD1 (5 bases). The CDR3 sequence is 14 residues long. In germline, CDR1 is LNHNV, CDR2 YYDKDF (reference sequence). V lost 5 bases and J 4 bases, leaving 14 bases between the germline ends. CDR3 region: CATSPSGGLYGYTF. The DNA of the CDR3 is TGTGCCACCAGCCCGAGTGGGGGACTCTATGGCTACACCTTC.

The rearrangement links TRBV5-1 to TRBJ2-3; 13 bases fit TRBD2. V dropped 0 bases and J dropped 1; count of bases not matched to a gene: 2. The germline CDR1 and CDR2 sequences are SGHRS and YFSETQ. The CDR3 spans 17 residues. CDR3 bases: TGCGCCAGCAGCTTGGAACTAGCGGGGGGGGGCACAGATACGCAGTATTTT. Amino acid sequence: CASSLELAGGGTDTQYF.

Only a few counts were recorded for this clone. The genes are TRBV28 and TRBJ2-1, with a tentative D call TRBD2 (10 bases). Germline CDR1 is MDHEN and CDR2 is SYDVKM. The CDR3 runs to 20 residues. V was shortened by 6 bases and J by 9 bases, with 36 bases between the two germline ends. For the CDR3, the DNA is TGTGCCAGCAGCCGAAGCCGGGACAGGGTGGAGCGGGGGGGCTTGACTGAGCAGTTCTTC. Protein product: CASSRSRDRVERGGLTEQFF.

CDR3 DNA sequence: TGTGCCAGCAGCTTGTCGAGCTCCCTAGGGGCCGTAGCGGCCCAGTACTTC. Translation: CASSLSSSLGAVAAQYF. This chain connects TRBV5-8 to TRBJ2-5; tentative D call: TRBD2 (6 bases). CDR3 length: 17 residues. The germline gives CDR1 SGHTS, CDR2 YDEGEE. V was pared by 1 base and J by 9 bases, with 25 bases between.

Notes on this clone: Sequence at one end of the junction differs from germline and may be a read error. The CDR3 protein is CSSSLTKSSGGRGEQFF. As DNA, the CDR3 is TGTTCCAGCAGCTTAACGAAGTCTAGCGGGGGGAGGGGTGAGCAGTTCTTC. This sequence joins TRBV7-3 and TRBJ2-1, with TRBD2 matching over 11 bases. The CDR3 is 17 amino acids. Germline CDR1 SGHTA, CDR2 FQGTGA. Full variable domain (missing parts from reference TRBV7-3 and TRBJ2-1): GAGVSQTPSNKVTEKGKYVELRCDPISGHTALYWYRQSLGQGPEFLIYFQGTGAADDSGLPNDRFFAVRPEGSVSTLKIQRTERGDSAVYLCSSSLTKSSGGRGEQFFGPGTRLTVL.

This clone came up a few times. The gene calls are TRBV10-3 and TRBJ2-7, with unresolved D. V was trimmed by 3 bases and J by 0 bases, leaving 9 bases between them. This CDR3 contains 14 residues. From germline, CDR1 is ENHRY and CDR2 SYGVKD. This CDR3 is CAISESGSSYEQYF. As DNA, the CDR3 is TGTGCCATCAGTGAAAGTGGCAGCTCCTACGAGCAGTACTTC.

The CDR3 DNA sequence: TGTGCCAGCAGTGAAGCGGGGGACAACAATCAGCCCCAGCATTTT. This sequence encodes CASSEAGDNNQPQHF. The rearrangement links TRBV6-1 to TRBJ1-5, with D possibly being TRBD1 (6 bases). There are 15 residues in the CDR3. Germline loops: CDR1 MNHNS, CDR2 SASEGT. V lost 0 bases and J 3 bases, leaving 9 bases between the germline ends.

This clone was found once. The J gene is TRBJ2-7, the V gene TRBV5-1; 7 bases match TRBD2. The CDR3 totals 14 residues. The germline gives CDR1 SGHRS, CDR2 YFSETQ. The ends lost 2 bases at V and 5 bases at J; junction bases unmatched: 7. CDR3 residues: CASSLGLAVNEQYF. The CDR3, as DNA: TGCGCCAGCAGCTTAGGGCTAGCGGTGAACGAGCAGTACTTC.

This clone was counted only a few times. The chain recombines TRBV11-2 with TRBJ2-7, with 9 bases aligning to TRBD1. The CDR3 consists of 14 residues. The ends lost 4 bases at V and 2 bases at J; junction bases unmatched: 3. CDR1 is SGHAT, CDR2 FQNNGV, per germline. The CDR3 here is CASSYRQGAYEQYF. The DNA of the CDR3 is TGTGCCAGCAGCTACCGACAGGGGGCCTACGAGCAGTACTTC.

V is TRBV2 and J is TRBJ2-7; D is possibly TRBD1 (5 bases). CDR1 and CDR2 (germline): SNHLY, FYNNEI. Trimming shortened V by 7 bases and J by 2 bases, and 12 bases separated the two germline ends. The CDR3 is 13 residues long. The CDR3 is CASIRDSTYEQYF. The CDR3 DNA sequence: TGTGCCAGCATTCGCGACAGTACCTACGAGCAGTACTTC.

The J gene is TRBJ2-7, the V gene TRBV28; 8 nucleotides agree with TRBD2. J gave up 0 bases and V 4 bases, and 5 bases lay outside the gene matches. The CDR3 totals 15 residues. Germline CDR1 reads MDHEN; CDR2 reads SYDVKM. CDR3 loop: CASSSIAGSSYEQYF. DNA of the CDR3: TGTGCCAGCAGTTCGATAGCGGGGAGCTCCTACGAGCAGTACTTC.

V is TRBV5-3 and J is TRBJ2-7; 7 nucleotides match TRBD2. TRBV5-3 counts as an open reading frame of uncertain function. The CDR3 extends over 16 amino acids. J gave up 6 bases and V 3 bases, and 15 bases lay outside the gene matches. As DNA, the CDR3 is TGTGCCAGAAGCTGCTTGGACCCCGGGGGGATATCCGAGCAGTACTTC. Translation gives CARSCLDPGGISEQYF.

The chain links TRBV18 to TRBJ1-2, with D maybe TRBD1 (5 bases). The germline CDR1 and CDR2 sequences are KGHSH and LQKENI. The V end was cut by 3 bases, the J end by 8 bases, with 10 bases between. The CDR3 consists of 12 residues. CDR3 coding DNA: TGTGCCAGCTCACCTCAGGGTGGCGGCTACACCTTC. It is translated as CASSPQGGGYTF.

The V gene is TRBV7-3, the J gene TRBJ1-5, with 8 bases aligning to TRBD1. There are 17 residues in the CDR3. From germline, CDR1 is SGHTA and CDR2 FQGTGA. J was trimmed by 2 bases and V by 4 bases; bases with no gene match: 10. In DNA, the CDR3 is TGTGCCAGCAGCTCCCTAATCGGACAGGGTGGCAATCAGCCCCAGCATTTT. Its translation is CASSSLIGQGGNQPQHF.